These 25 T cell receptor beta chains originate from one sample sequenced in a study of cytomegalovirus exposure and HLA in healthy donors. PCR employed 60 Vbeta and 13 Jbeta primers. Generated by immunoSEQ multiplex PCR, the TCRdb table keeps only in-frame clones and is missing some. There are around 140,000 clones in the sample; approximately 70% occur only once, and roughly 2% lies in the top ten. Sequencing was carried out using PBMCs. The receptors shown here come from a woman in her sixties or seventies in good health and CMV-seropositive.

This clone was recorded only once. The V and J genes are TRBV5-1 and TRBJ2-5; D is possibly TRBD1 (6 bases). Trimming shortened V by 7 bases and J by 2 bases, and 15 bases separated the two germline ends. CDR3 length equals 14 residues. The germline V gene encodes CDR1 SGHRS and CDR2 YFSETQ. The CDR3 is CASGTGLVQETQYF. The CDR3 DNA sequence: TGCGCCAGCGGCACAGGGTTGGTACAAGAGACCCAGTACTTC.

This clone occurred once. The rearrangement links TRBV19 to TRBJ1-3; 7 nucleotides align to TRBD1. The CDR3 is 15 residues long. V trimming: 5 bases; J trimming: 4 bases; junction bases outside the gene matches: 8. The germline V gene encodes CDR1 LNHDA and CDR2 SQIVND (reference sequence). CDR3 coding DNA: TGTGCCAGTAGTCCATCGACAGGGACAGGAAACACCATATATTTT. It codes for CASSPSTGTGNTIYF.

This clone was seen just once. The rearrangement joins TRBV2 to TRBJ1-5, with 8 bases fitting TRBD1. The CDR3 contains 14 residues. In germline, CDR1 is SNHLY, CDR2 FYNNEI. The V and J ends lost 6 bases and 4 bases, in that order; junction bases with no gene match: 5. The CDR3: CASSRDRLNQPQHF. In DNA, the CDR3 is TGTGCCAGCAGCCGGGACAGGTTAAATCAGCCCCAGCATTTT.

This clone was observed a few times. The V gene is TRBV10-1, the J gene TRBJ1-3; 9 positions agree with TRBD1. Germline V gene sequence: CDR1 WNHNN, CDR2 SYGVQD (reference sequence). This CDR3 has 16 residues. After removal of 2 bases from V and 3 bases from J, the junction contained 5 bases not matched to a gene. This CDR3 is CASSEGQGMFGNTIYF. CDR3 coding DNA: TGCGCCAGCAGTGAGGGACAGGGGATGTTTGGAAACACCATATATTTT.

This chain links TRBV6-5 with TRBJ2-7, with D perhaps matching TRBD2 (7 bases). The CDR3 covers 14 residues. Germline-derived CDR1 and CDR2 are MNHEY and SVGAGI. Trimming took 10 bases from V and 0 from J, leaving 16 bases between them. The CDR3 spells CATRGAGSSYEQYF. The CDR3 region has the DNA TGTGCCACCAGGGGAGCGGGATCCTCCTACGAGCAGTACTTC.

The chain couples TRBV27 to TRBJ2-7, with 7 bases aligning to TRBD1. After removal of 2 bases from V and 2 bases from J, the junction contained 12 bases not matched to a gene. The length of the CDR3 is 17 residues. The germline gives CDR1 MNHEY, CDR2 SMNVEV (reference sequence). CDR3 in amino acids: CASSLRYDRDRTYEQYF. For the CDR3, the DNA is TGTGCCAGCAGTTTACGGTATGACCGGGACAGAACCTACGAGCAGTACTTC.

The J gene is TRBJ2-7, the V gene TRBV5-6; D unresolved. The CDR3 totals 12 residues. Germline values: CDR1 SGHDT, CDR2 YYEEEE. Deletions cut 1 base from V and 4 bases from J, with 6 bases between. CDR3 bases: TGTGCCAGCAGCTTGTTCGGGTACGAGCAGTACTTC. The encoded protein is CASSLFGYEQYF.

The chain carries TRBV2 and TRBJ2-5; 9 nucleotides align to TRBD1. This CDR3 is 14 amino acids long. Germline V CDR1 and CDR2: SNHLY, FYNNEI. V shed 4 bases and J 5 bases; nucleotides not matched to a gene: 5. The CDR3 region is CASSAGQGYETQYF. The CDR3 DNA sequence: TGTGCCAGCAGTGCGGGACAGGGATATGAGACCCAGTACTTC.

The chain couples TRBV30 to TRBJ1-3; tentatively, D is TRBD1 (5 bases). Between the trimmed V and J ends, which lost 2 bases and 1 base, there was a span of 12 bases. The CDR3 extends over 15 amino acids. Germline V CDR1 and CDR2: GTSNPN, SVGIG (reference sequence). The CDR3 sequence is CAWSTGSVSGNTIYF. The DNA of the CDR3 is TGTGCCTGGAGTACAGGCTCTGTTTCTGGAAACACCATATATTTT.

The V call is TRBV5-1, the J call TRBJ2-7; TRBD1 matches 7 bases. The CDR3 spans 13 residues. Looked up from germline, CDR1 is SGHRS and CDR2 is YFSETQ. V lost 5 bases, J lost 7 bases, and 9 bases stayed unmatched. This CDR3 is CASRAGTVEEQYF. For the CDR3, the DNA is TGCGCCAGCAGGGCCGGGACAGTCGAAGAGCAGTACTTC.

V usage is TRBV6-1 and J usage is TRBJ1-4; TRBD1 might be the D (6 bases). V was pared by 4 bases and J by 5 bases, with 17 bases between. CDR1 is MNHNS and CDR2 is SASEGT in the germline V gene. The CDR3 extends over 16 amino acids. The CDR3 coding sequence is TGTGCCAGCAGTGGTCAGATGGTGGGGGCCAATGAAAAACTGTTTTTT. Amino acid sequence: CASSGQMVGANEKLFF.

This clone was detected only a few times. The chain is built from TRBV27 and TRBJ1-5, with D unresolved. The germline V gene has CDR1 MNHEY and CDR2 SMNVEV (reference sequence). Trimming left V 3 bases short and J 4 bases short, with 10 bases between. This CDR3 has 14 residues. In nucleotides, the CDR3 is TGTGCCAGCAGTTTTGGGTCGGGGAATCAGCCCCAGCATTTT. It translates to CASSFGSGNQPQHF.

This CDR3 reads CASSYGRSDGYTF. In DNA, the CDR3 is TGTGCCAGCAGTTACGGCAGAAGCGATGGCTACACCTTC. V gene TRBV6-6 combines with J gene TRBJ1-2, with D hard to call. CDR3 length equals 13 residues. Trimming stripped 2 bases from V and 6 bases from J, with 10 bases between. Germline CDR1 reads MNHNY; CDR2 reads SVGAGI (reference sequence).

CDR3 region: CASSIPPFTEAFF. DNA of the CDR3: TGTGCCAGTAGTATCCCTCCCTTCACTGAAGCTTTCTTT. The rearrangement links TRBV19 to TRBJ1-1; D not resolved. Germline assignment: CDR1 LNHDA and CDR2 SQIVND (reference sequence). Trimming removed 3 bases at V and 4 bases at J, with 9 bases between. This CDR3 region has 13 residues. The full variable domain, rest sourced from reference TRBV19 and TRBJ1-1, is DGGITQSPKYLFRKEGQNVTLSCEQNLNHDAMYWYRQDPGQGLRLIYYSQIVNDFQKGDIAEGYSVSREKKESFPLTVTSAQKNPTAFYLCASSIPPFTEAFFGQGTRLTVV.

This clone came up a few times. The rearrangement links TRBV6-5 to TRBJ2-5; D is perhaps TRBD1 (5 bases). The germline V gene encodes CDR1 MNHEY and CDR2 SVGAGI. Trimming took off 2 bases at V and 3 bases at J, with 10 bases between the two ends. This CDR3 has 14 amino acids. CDR3 sequence: CASSYGRAKETQYF. CDR3 bases: TGTGCCAGCAGTTACGGCAGGGCTAAAGAGACCCAGTACTTC.

The DNA for the CDR3 is TGTGCCACCCGAAGGAGACTAGCGGGAGACGAGCAGTTCTTC. This encodes CATRRRLAGDEQFF. The chain uses TRBV2 and TRBJ2-1; 12 nucleotides match TRBD2. CDR1 and CDR2 from the germline V gene are SNHLY and FYNNEI. The J segment lost 10 bases and the V segment lost 10 bases, leaving 11 bases of the junction unmatched. The CDR3 has 14 amino acids. The full variable domain, completed using reference TRBV2 and TRBJ2-1, is EPEVTQTPSHQVTQMGQEVILRCVPISNHLYFYWYRQILGQKVEFLVSFYNNEISEKSEIFDDQFSVERPDGSNFTLKIRSTKLEDSAMYFCATRRRLAGDEQFFGPGTRLTVL.

This clone was found a few times. The J gene is TRBJ2-7, the V gene TRBV27; D ambiguous. The germline V gene encodes CDR1 MNHEY and CDR2 SMNVEV (reference sequence). The CDR3 consists of 14 residues. V lost 6 bases, J lost 4 bases, and 16 bases lay in between. Here the CDR3 DNA reads TGTGCCAGCAGACCTCAGGTCCGCCGGTACGAGCAGTACTTC. Amino acid sequence: CASRPQVRRYEQYF.

The gene calls are TRBV5-1 and TRBJ1-3; D gene uncertain. V was cut by 1 base and J by 0 bases, with 8 bases left in between. The CDR3 runs to 15 residues. Germline V CDR1 and CDR2: SGHRS, YFSETQ. The CDR3 is CASSLSQLSGNTIYF. As DNA, the CDR3 is TGCGCCAGCAGCTTGTCACAGCTCTCTGGAAACACCATATATTTT. The full variable domain, completed using reference TRBV5-1 and TRBJ1-3, is KAGVTQTPRYLIKTRGQQVTLSCSPISGHRSVSWYQQTPGQGLQFLFEYFSETQRNKGNFPGRFSGRQFSNSRSEMNVSTLELGDSALYLCASSLSQLSGNTIYFGEGSWLTVV.

This chain uses TRBV28 with TRBJ1-1; maybe TRBD1 (5 bases). The CDR3 extends over 12 amino acids. V lost 6 bases and J lost 5, with 10 bases in between. Looked up from germline, CDR1 is MDHEN and CDR2 is SYDVKM. CDR3 sequence reads: CASSLQETEAFF. CDR3 DNA: TGTGCCAGCAGCCTACAGGAGACTGAAGCTTTCTTT.

In this sample, this clone turned up a few times. The rearrangement uses TRBV4-2 and TRBJ2-1, with a weak D call TRBD2 (6 bases). The CDR3 is made up of 15 amino acids. V gave up 1 base and J gave up 3 bases, with 10 bases separating them. CDR1 LGHNA and CDR2 YNFKEQ come from the germline V gene. This CDR3 reads CASSQAWRDYNEQFF. The CDR3 DNA sequence: TGTGCCAGCAGCCAAGCGTGGAGGGACTACAATGAGCAGTTCTTC.

This clone has a handful of counts. The CDR3: CASRPLARVSYEQYF. CDR3 DNA sequence: TGTGCCAGCAGACCGCTAGCGAGGGTCTCCTACGAGCAGTACTTC. The chain recombines TRBV6-6 with TRBJ2-7, with D tentatively TRBD2 (6 bases). Trimming took 6 bases from V and 0 from J, leaving 15 bases between them. Germline V gene sequence: CDR1 MNHNY, CDR2 SVGAGI (reference sequence). The CDR3 loop spans 15 amino acids.

The CDR3 reads CASTPGTANTEAFF. CDR3 coding DNA: TGCGCCAGCACTCCAGGGACAGCGAACACTGAAGCTTTCTTT. The chain carries TRBV5-1 and TRBJ1-1, with TRBD1 matching over 7 bases. In germline, CDR1 is SGHRS, CDR2 YFSETQ. This CDR3 is 14 amino acids long. V lost 6 bases, J lost 1 base, and 6 bases stayed unmatched.

The chain has TRBV7-9 and TRBJ1-5; 7 bases fit TRBD1. The CDR3 has 18 residues. V gave up 1 base and J gave up 0 bases; unmatched junction bases: 9. Germline V gene lookup returns CDR1 SEHNR and CDR2 FQNEAQ (reference sequence). CDR3 amino acids: CASSLEYGGGLSNQPQHF. As DNA, the CDR3 is TGTGCCAGCAGCTTAGAATACGGAGGGGGCCTTAGCAATCAGCCCCAGCATTTT.

This clone was recorded a few times. The chain has TRBV11-2 and TRBJ2-3; TRBD1 aligns across 8 bases. The CDR3 sequence is 14 residues long. Per germline, CDR1 SGHAT and CDR2 FQNNGV. J was trimmed by 6 bases and V by 5 bases; bases with no gene match: 7. This CDR3 reads CASSGQGAGDTQYF. Here the CDR3 DNA reads TGTGCCAGCAGCGGCCAGGGGGCAGGGGATACGCAGTATTTT.

The V call is TRBV7-2, the J call TRBJ2-7; perhaps TRBD1 as D (6 bases). The CDR3 has 15 residues. The germline gives CDR1 SGHTA, CDR2 FQGNSA. V lost 4 bases and J lost 3, with 16 bases in between. CDR3 residues: CASSSRDKAYYEQYF. The DNA for the CDR3 is TGTGCCAGCAGCTCCCGGGACAAGGCCTACTACGAGCAGTACTTC. The entire variable domain, with the rest obtained from reference TRBV7-2 and TRBJ2-7, is as follows: GAGVSQSPSNKVTEKGKDVELRCDPISGHTALYWYRQSLGQGLEFLIYFQGNSAPDKSGLPSDRFSAERTGGSVSTLTIQRTQQEDSAVYLCASSSRDKAYYEQYFGPGTRLTVT.